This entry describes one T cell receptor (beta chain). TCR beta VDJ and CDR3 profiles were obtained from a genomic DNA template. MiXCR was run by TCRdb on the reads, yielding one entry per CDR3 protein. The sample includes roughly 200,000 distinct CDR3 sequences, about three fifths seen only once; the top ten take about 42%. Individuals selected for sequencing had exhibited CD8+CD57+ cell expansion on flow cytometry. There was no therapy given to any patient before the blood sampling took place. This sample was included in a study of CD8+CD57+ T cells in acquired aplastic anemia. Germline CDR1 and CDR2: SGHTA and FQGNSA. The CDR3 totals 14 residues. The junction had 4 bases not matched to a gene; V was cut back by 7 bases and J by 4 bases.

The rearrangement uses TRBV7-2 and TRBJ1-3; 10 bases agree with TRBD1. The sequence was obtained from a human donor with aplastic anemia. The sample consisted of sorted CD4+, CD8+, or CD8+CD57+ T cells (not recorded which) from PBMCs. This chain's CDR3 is CASTDRGLGNTIYF. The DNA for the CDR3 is TGTGCCAGCACCGACAGGGGGCTCGGAAACACCATATATTTT.